This T cell receptor beta chain is drawn from a study of early T cells in non-severe SARS-CoV-2 infection. Notes on the study in general: The VDJdb matching leaned toward anti-spike CD8 responses and overlooked private and CD4 specificities.

This clonotype was picked up a small number of times. The antigen remains undetermined. Unique molecular identifiers (one per individual cDNA molecule) were attached. TCRdb independently ran MiXCR on the 5' RACE reads; one entry per CDR3 protein. Seen here are about 100,000 distinct CDR3 sequences, about 13% observed once, and the top ten hold around 2%. The CDR3 totals 13 residues. CDR1 and CDR2 from the germline V gene are SGHVS and FNYEAQ. The germline V and J ends were trimmed by 5 bases and 1 base, with 6 bases remaining between them. Source material: whole blood. The TCR originated in an adult who was a healthcare worker with PCR-confirmed SARS-CoV-2 infection or an uninfected control (not recorded which). The rearrangement uses TRBV7-6 and TRBJ2-1, with a possible D match to TRBD1 (6 bases). The CDR3 DNA reads TGTGCCAGCAGCAGGGGGTCCTACAATGAGCAGTTCTTC. Amino acid sequence: CASSRGSYNEQFF.